This entry lists 18 T cell receptor beta chains sequenced from one sample in a study of response to subunit inactivated influenza vaccine. From the RT-PCR reads, TCRdb called clonotypes with MiXCR, one entry per CDR3 protein. The data hold just under 550,000 distinct CDR3 sequences, with 20% to 25% observed a single time. The same sample was also used in a study of T cells expressing NK-cell markers. This second report adds: UMIs were included in TCR beta cDNA generated by 5'RACE template switching.

The input for sequencing was CD4+ T cells sorted from PBMCs, taken approximately 13 days after vaccination. The receptors were sampled from a man aged 50-60 years who received an inactivated influenza vaccine.

V and J are TRBV5-1 and TRBJ2-1; either TRBD1 or TRBD2 may supply D (6 bases each). V lost 6 bases, J lost 0 bases, and 13 bases lay in between. The CDR3 sequence is 15 residues long. Germline CDR1 is SGHRS and CDR2 is YFSETQ. DNA for the CDR3: TGCGCCAGCACCCAAGGGGGGAGCTCCTACAATGAGCAGTTCTTC. It is translated as CASTQGGSSYNEQFF.

The chain is built from TRBV5-1 and TRBJ2-1; the match to TRBD2 covers 8 bases. Germline CDR1 reads SGHRS; CDR2 reads YFSETQ. Germline trimming cut 4 bases from V and 5 bases from J; bases unmatched to any gene: 8. The CDR3 is 15 amino acids. CDR3 sequence (DNA): TGCGCCAGCAGCGCAACCGGGACTAGAAACAATGAGCAGTTCTTC. Translation: CASSATGTRNNEQFF.

This clonotype was detected a few times. V usage is TRBV6-7 and J usage is TRBJ2-1, with 7 bases lining up with TRBD2. TRBV6-7 is classed as an ORF, of uncertain function. The CDR3 sequence is 17 residues long. Trimming cost V 2 bases and J 5 bases; bases outside gene matches: 12. The CDR3, as DNA: TGTGCCAGCAGTTACCCCCCCGGGCGGGGGTTCCACAATGAGCAGTTCTTC. Its protein is CASSYPPGRGFHNEQFF.

The chain carries TRBV19 and TRBJ2-7; 7 bases are shared with TRBD1. The CDR3 contains 16 residues. The V gene end was trimmed by 6 bases and the J gene end by 0 bases; junction bases not matched to a gene: 11. The germline V gene has CDR1 LNHDA and CDR2 SQIVND (reference sequence). The CDR3 nucleotides are TGTGCCAGTAGCCCTTCGGGACAGAAAAGCTCCTACGAGCAGTACTTC. This codes for CASSPSGQKSSYEQYF.

About this clonotype: Mismatch with germline at one junction end may stem from a read error. The chain carries TRBV2 and TRBJ2-2; 11 bases agree with TRBD2. This CDR3 is 18 amino acids long. CDR1 and CDR2 (germline): SNHLY, FYNNEI. The CDR3, as DNA: TGTGCCAGCAGTAAAGCACCCCTAGCGGGAGGAAGCATCGGGGAGCTGTTTTTT. It encodes CASSKAPLAGGSIGELFF.

In its sample, this clonotype was seen a few times. The chain couples TRBV20-1 to TRBJ2-2, with D perhaps being TRBD1 or TRBD2 (6 bases each). V lost 5 bases, J lost 5 bases, and 15 bases lay in between. CDR1 is DFQATT, CDR2 SNEGSKA, per germline (reference sequence). The CDR3 runs 14 residues. CDR3: CSARRDTRTGELFF. DNA for the CDR3: TGCAGTGCTCGGCGGGACACCCGAACCGGGGAGCTGTTTTTT.

This clonotype appeared a few times. The V gene is TRBV28, the J gene TRBJ2-6, with 8 bases lining up with TRBD1. V was pared by 8 bases and J by 0 bases, with 9 bases of the junction left unmatched. Germline-derived CDR1 and CDR2 are MDHEN and SYDVKM. CDR3 length: 17 residues. The CDR3 sequence is CASVSGGEGSGANVLTF. DNA for the CDR3: TGTGCCAGCGTATCAGGGGGCGAGGGCTCTGGGGCCAACGTCCTGACTTTC.

In this sample, this clonotype turned up a few times. A junction end diverges from the germline sequence, so it may reflect a read error. The genes are TRBV7-2 and TRBJ2-7, with TRBD2 matching over 9 bases. This CDR3 comprises 14 residues. CDR1 is SGHTA, CDR2 FQGNSA, per germline. In DNA form, the CDR3 reads TGTGCCAGCAGGTTAGCGGGGGCCTCCTACGAGCAGTACTTC. Amino acids: CASRLAGASYEQYF.

The chain employs TRBV29-1 and TRBJ2-5; 9 positions match TRBD2. Germline loops: CDR1 SQVTM, CDR2 ANQGSEA. The J segment lost 5 bases and the V segment lost 7 bases, leaving 11 bases of the junction unmatched. The CDR3 is made up of 14 amino acids. CDR3 residues: CSARAGTSTETQYF. The CDR3, as DNA: TGCAGCGCCCGGGCCGGGACTAGCACTGAGACCCAGTACTTC.

This clonotype was observed a few times. J is TRBJ2-7 and V is TRBV7-2, with 7 positions matching TRBD2. The V gene end was trimmed by 5 bases and the J gene end by 4 bases; junction bases not matched to a gene: 17. This CDR3 contains 17 residues. The germline gives CDR1 SGHTA, CDR2 FQGNSA. In nucleotides, the CDR3 is TGTGCCAGCAGCCCTCTCCGGGGGGTGGCCTCAGGATACGAGCAGTACTTC. The encoded protein is CASSPLRGVASGYEQYF.

There are a few counts of this clonotype. The CDR3 nucleotides read TGTGCCAGCAGTTACTTAGGAGGGGATACGCAGTATTTT. It specifies CASSYLGGDTQYF. The chain joins TRBV6-6 to TRBJ2-3, with a weak D call TRBD2 (6 bases). This CDR3 has 13 amino acids. The germline V and J ends were trimmed by 1 base and 6 bases, with 8 bases remaining between them. Germline-derived CDR1 and CDR2 are MNHNY and SVGAGI (reference sequence).

In regard to this clonotype: Because it lacks the conserved phenylalanine or tryptophan at the end, this CDR3 is likely a read error. Because the CDR3's place on the DNA is in doubt, the DNA is left out and the CDR3 is given as listed by TCRdb. The chain links TRBV3-1 to TRBJ2-3; TRBD2, the table's D call, was not compared with the DNA. Per the germline V gene, CDR1 is LGHDT and CDR2 is YNNKEL (reference sequence). 14 amino acids form the CDR3, both terminal residues included. The CDR3 loop is CASSQERGRGPRNL.

This clonotype occurred once. The chain uses TRBV20-1 and TRBJ1-3; no definite D call. The germline V gene has CDR1 DFQATT and CDR2 SNEGSKA (reference sequence). V gave up 6 bases and J gave up 4 bases, with 16 bases separating them. This CDR3 region has 14 residues. The CDR3 DNA sequence: TGCAGTGCCATAAACCCTAACGCAGGAAACACCATATATTTT. Residues: CSAINPNAGNTIYF.

The V and J genes are TRBV10-3 and TRBJ1-2, with 8 bases that match TRBD1. V lost 9 bases and J lost 4; bases outside the gene matches: 10. Germline CDR1 ENHRY, CDR2 SYGVKD. The CDR3 totals 14 residues. Written as DNA, the CDR3 is TGTGCCATGAGCCGAAGACAGGGGCCCTATGGCTACACCTTC. It translates to CAMSRRQGPYGYTF.

The CDR3 DNA reads as TGTGCCAGCAGCTCCTTGGGACAGGCCTCGAGGACCGGGGAGCTGTTTTTT. Its protein product is CASSSLGQASRTGELFF. The rearrangement links TRBV5-5 to TRBJ2-2; TRBD1 matches 8 bases. Germline CDR1 reads SGHKS; CDR2 reads YYEKEE (reference sequence). V trimming: 3 bases; J trimming: 5 bases; junction bases outside the gene matches: 12. The length of the CDR3 is 17 residues.

This chain uses TRBV15 with TRBJ1-5; no definite D call. Per germline, CDR1 LNHNV and CDR2 YYDKDF (reference sequence). This CDR3 is 12 amino acids long. The germline V and J ends were trimmed by 5 bases and 7 bases, with 9 bases remaining between them. The CDR3 region is CATSRGLQPQHF. The CDR3 DNA sequence: TGTGCCACCAGCCGAGGATTACAGCCCCAGCATTTT.

The chain recombines TRBV12-3 or TRBV12-4 with TRBJ2-3, with unresolved D. This CDR3 is 15 amino acids long. V shed 4 bases and J shed 1 base, with 12 bases lying between them. CDR3 loop: CASSWASQGTDTQYF. Here the CDR3 DNA reads TGTGCCAGCAGTTGGGCGTCCCAGGGCACAGATACGCAGTATTTT.

In this sample, this clonotype turned up a few times. The chain links TRBV7-2 to TRBJ2-5, with D unclear. This CDR3 has 15 amino acids. V dropped 2 bases and J dropped 3 bases, with 13 bases sitting between them. Germline V gives CDR1 SGHTA, CDR2 FQGNSA. The CDR3 reads CASSLSWHQKETQYF. The CDR3 bases are TGTGCCAGCAGCTTAAGTTGGCACCAGAAAGAGACCCAGTACTTC.